This TCR beta chain originates from a study of metastatic and nonmetastatic thyroid tumors. Ahead of thyroid surgery, no patient had received treatment of any kind. This clone showed up many times. TCRdb ran MiXCR on the PCR reads. The profile shows over 35,000 clones, roughly 13% of them singletons. Germline lookup yields CDR1 SGDLS and CDR2 YYNGEE. There are 15 residues in the CDR3. V dropped 0 bases and J dropped 5; count of bases not matched to a gene: 5. The source is a female donor with papillary thyroid cancer or a benign thyroid nodule (not recorded which). Some clones in this sample may be carry-over from other donors' samples. What was sequenced was blood. This chain connects TRBV9 to TRBJ2-3, with 8 nucleotides matching TRBD2. DNA of the CDR3: TGTGCCAGCAGCGTAGTAGGGACTAGGCTAGATACGCAGTATTTT. This translates into CASSVVGTRLDTQYF. Complete variable domain (other parts from reference TRBV9 and TRBJ2-3): DSGVTQTPKHLITATGQRVTLRCSPRSGDLSVYWYQQSLDQGLQFLIQYYNGEERAKGNILERFSAQQFPDLHSELNLSSLELGDSALYFCASSVVGTRLDTQYFGPGTRLTVL.